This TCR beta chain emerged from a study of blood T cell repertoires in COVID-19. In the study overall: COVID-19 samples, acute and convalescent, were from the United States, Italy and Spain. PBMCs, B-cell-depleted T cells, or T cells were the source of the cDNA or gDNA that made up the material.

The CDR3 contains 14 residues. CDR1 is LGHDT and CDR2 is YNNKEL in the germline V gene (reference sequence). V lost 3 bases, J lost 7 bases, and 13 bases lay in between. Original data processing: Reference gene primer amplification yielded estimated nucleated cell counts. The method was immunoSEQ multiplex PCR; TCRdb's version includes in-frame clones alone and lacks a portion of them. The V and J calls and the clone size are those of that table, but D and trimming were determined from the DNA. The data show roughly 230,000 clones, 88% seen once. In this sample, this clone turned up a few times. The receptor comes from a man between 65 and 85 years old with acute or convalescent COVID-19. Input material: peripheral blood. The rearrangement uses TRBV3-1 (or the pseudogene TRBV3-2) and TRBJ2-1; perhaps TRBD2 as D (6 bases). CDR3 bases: TGTGCCAGCAGCCATTTGACTAGTTTTAATGAGCAGTTCTTC. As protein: CASSHLTSFNEQFF.